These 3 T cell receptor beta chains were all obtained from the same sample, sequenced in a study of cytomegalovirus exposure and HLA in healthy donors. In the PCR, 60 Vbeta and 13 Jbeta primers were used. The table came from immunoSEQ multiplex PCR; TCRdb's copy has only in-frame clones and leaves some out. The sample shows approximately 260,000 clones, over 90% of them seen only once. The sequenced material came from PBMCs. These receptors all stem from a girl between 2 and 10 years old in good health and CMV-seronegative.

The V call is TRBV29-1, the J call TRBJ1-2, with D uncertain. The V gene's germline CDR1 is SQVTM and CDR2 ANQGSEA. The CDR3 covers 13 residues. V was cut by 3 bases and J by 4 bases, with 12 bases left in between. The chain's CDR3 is CSVDAGDIYGYTF. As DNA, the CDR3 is TGCAGCGTTGATGCAGGCGACATCTATGGCTACACCTTC.

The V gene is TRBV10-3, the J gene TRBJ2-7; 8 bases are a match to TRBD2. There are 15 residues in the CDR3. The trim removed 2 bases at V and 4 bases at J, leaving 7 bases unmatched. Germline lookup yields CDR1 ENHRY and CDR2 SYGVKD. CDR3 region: CAISELASGSYEQYF. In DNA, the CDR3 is TGTGCCATCAGTGAGCTGGCTAGCGGGTCTTACGAGCAGTACTTC.

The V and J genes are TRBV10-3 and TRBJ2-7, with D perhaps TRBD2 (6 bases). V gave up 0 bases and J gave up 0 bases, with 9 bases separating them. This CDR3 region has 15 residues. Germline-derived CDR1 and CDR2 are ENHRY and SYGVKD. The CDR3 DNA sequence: TGTGCCATCAGTGAGTCTGTCGGGGGCTCCTACGAGCAGTACTTC. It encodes CAISESVGGSYEQYF.